Given below is one T cell receptor (beta chain) in context. What it recognizes is unknown. Germline CDR1 and CDR2: MGHRA and YSYEKL. The CDR3 has 16 residues. J was trimmed by 7 bases and V by 1 base; bases with no gene match: 10. The data originate from a study of T cell responses to AZD1222 COVID-19 vaccine. The method was immunoSEQ multiplex PCR; TCRdb's version includes in-frame clones alone and lacks a portion of them. The sample records over 110,000 clones, 85% to 95% being singletons. Study-level points and caveats: Clonal diversity was possibly underestimated, and the donors were mostly white British, with more females.

This chain links TRBV4-1 with TRBJ1-1, with 9 bases lining up with TRBD1. Sequencing used peripheral blood, obtained on day 0 of AZD1222 vaccination. The sequence was collected from an adult in good health. The CDR3 sequence is CASSQVPGQGFNEAFF. The CDR3 nucleotides read TGCGCCAGCAGCCAAGTTCCGGGACAGGGTTTTAATGAAGCTTTCTTT.